These T cell receptor beta chains were read from a single sample in a study of CD8 T cell repertoires and HIV-1 epitope variants. Only in-frame clones appear in the TCRdb table, and some are missing; sequencing was by immunoSEQ multiplex PCR. The data hold over 90,000 clones, with 74% observed a single time. The sample was uncultured baseline CD8+ T cells from peripheral blood mononuclear cells (PBMCs). Source of these receptors: a male donor with HIV. Each CDR3 is given with its conserved first and last residue. The order of the fields is CDR3 length, clone size, V gene, J gene, D gene, CDR3 DNA, CDR3 protein. D genes are given only for firm matches. A row's size may be missing; if present it is once, few, many or a size class.

13,.,TRBV5-1,TRBJ2-3,.,TGCGCCAGCAGCTTGGCTAGCACAGATACGCAGTATTTT,CASSLASTDTQYF
15,.,TRBV11-2,TRBJ2-1,TRBD2,TGTGCCAGCAGCCCACTAGCGGGGGGCTACAATGAGCAGTTCTTC,CASSPLAGGYNEQFF
11,.,TRBV7-2,TRBJ2-1,.,TGTGCCAGCAGCTCCTGGGGGTTCCACATCTTC,CASSSWGFHIF
13,.,TRBV18,TRBJ2-5,.,TGTGCCAGCTCACCATCGGGGGTTGGAACCCAGTACTTC,CASSPSGVGTQYF
16,few,TRBV7-8,TRBJ1-1,.,TGTGCCAGCAGCTTAGAGCCGACAGTGAGGAACACTGAAGCTTTCTTT,CASSLEPTVRNTEAFF
13,.,TRBV29-1,TRBJ1-5,.,TGCAGCGCCCATTCAGGGGGCAATCAGCCCCAGCATTTT,CSAHSGGNQPQHF
15,.,TRBV9,TRBJ1-6,.,TGTGCCAGCAGCGTATCAGATAACTATAATTCACCCCTCCACTTT,CASSVSDNYNSPLHF
14,.,TRBV5-8,TRBJ2-7,TRBD1,TGTGCCAGCAGCCGTAGACAGGGGGCATACGAGCAGTACTTC,CASSRRQGAYEQYF
12,.,TRBV5-1,TRBJ1-4,.,TGCGCCAGCAGTCGGGCAGGTGAAAAACTGTTTTTT,CASSRAGEKLFF
12,.,TRBV5-6,TRBJ2-7,.,TGTGCCAGCAGCTCTGGGGGCTACGAGCAGTACTTC,CASSSGGYEQYF
16,.,TRBV5-6,TRBJ1-1,.,TGTGCCAGCAGCCTCCGAGGGGCCAGCGTCAGGTCTGAAGCTTTCTTT,CASSLRGASVRSEAFF
14,.,TRBV5-1,TRBJ2-4,.,TGCGCCAGCAGCTTTCAGCTGAGGGAGAACATTCAGTACTTC,CASSFQLRENIQYF
15,.,TRBV19,TRBJ1-2,.,TGTGCCAGTAGTATAAGCGGGGGACGCTACTATGGCTACACCTTC,CASSISGGRYYGYTF
13,.,TRBV29-1,TRBJ1-2,.,TGCAGCGTTGAGCTGACAGACTTCTATGGCTACACCTTC,CSVELTDFYGYTF
13,.,TRBV28,TRBJ2-7,TRBD2,TGTGCCAGTCGGGAGGTCACGTCCTACGAGCAGTACTTC,CASREVTSYEQYF
12,.,TRBV19,TRBJ2-7,.,TGTGCCAGTCGAGGGCTCGCCTACGAGCAGTACTTC,CASRGLAYEQYF